This TCR beta chain was sequenced for a study of cytomegalovirus exposure and HLA in healthy donors. Overall study findings and caveats: One later analysis reportedly identified an Asian-associated ancestry cluster that showed fewer N-insertions than the approximately 700-donor mean.

The CDR3 is 15 residues long. Trimming took 5 bases from V and 2 from J; bases not matched to a gene: 9. Germline CDR1 reads SGHAT; CDR2 reads FQNNGV. Of note for this clone: As yet, its antigen is unknown.

The PCR ran on 60 Vbeta and 13 Jbeta primers. Assay: immunoSEQ multiplex PCR; the TCRdb copy retains only in-frame clones and omits some. Here the sample spans over 200,000 clones, around four fifths being singletons. The chain recombines TRBV11-2 with TRBJ2-7; 7 nucleotides match TRBD1. Sequencing was carried out using PBMCs. This receptor was taken from a woman aged 40 to 55 in good health and CMV-seronegative. The CDR3 is CASSLGTAITYEQYF. The CDR3 DNA reads TGTGCCAGCAGCCTTGGGACAGCCATAACCTACGAGCAGTACTTC.